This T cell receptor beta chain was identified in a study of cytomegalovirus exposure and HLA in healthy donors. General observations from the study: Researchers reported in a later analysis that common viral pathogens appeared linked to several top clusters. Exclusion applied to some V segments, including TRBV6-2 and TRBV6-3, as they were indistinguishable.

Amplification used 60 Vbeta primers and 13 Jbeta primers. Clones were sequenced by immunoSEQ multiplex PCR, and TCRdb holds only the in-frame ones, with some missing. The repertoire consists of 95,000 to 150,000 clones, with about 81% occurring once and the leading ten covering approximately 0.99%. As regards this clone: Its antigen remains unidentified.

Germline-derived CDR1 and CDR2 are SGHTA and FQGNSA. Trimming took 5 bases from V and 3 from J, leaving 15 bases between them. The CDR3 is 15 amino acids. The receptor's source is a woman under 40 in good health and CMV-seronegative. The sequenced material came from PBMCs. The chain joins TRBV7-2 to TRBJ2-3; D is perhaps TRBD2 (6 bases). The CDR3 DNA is TGTGCCAGCAGCAACCGACTAGATCTGACAGATACGCAGTATTTT. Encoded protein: CASSNRLDLTDTQYF.